Following are 31 T cell receptor beta chains from one sample sequenced in a study of T cell changes during pregnancy in multiple sclerosis (dated by TCRdb to about 2019). Library preparation was by the immunoSEQ multiplex PCR assay. As stored in TCRdb, this immuneACCESS dataset retains in-frame rearrangements with V and J assigned. A fraction of the clones does not appear; measured against another copy, unresolved V genes explain less than half of the discrepancy, and the remainder lacks a known reason. Here the sample has fewer than 55,000 clones; more than 75% occur a single time. 5.9% of the sample rests with the top ten. Source: CD8+ T cells from peripheral blood mononuclear cells, taken after pregnancy. Source of these receptors: a female donor in good health, enrolled as a control in a pregnancy study.

This rearrangement joins TRBV5-4 to TRBJ2-7; D is unresolved. This CDR3 has 14 amino acids. Germline loops: CDR1 SGHNT, CDR2 YYREEE (reference sequence). V was pared by 0 bases and J by 3 bases, with 10 bases between. The DNA for the CDR3 is TGTGCCAGCAGCTTGGACAGTTTGGGCTACGAGCAGTACTTC. It specifies CASSLDSLGYEQYF.

V usage is TRBV4-3 and J usage is TRBJ2-7; the match to TRBD1 covers 9 bases. This CDR3 has 15 amino acids. With V trimmed by 1 base and J by 2 bases, 3 bases remained unmatched. Germline values: CDR1 LGHNA, CDR2 YSLEER. CDR3 residues: CASSQGTGAAYEQYF. The DNA for the CDR3 is TGCGCCAGCAGCCAAGGGACAGGGGCCGCCTACGAGCAGTACTTC.

The genes are TRBV7-8 and TRBJ2-7; 8 bases fit TRBD1. V lost 1 base, J lost 5 bases, and 1 base stayed unmatched. The CDR3 runs 13 residues. The germline CDR1 and CDR2 sequences are SGHVS and FQNEAQ. The CDR3 nucleotides are TGTGCCAGCAGCTTAGGACAGGGGAACGAGCAGTACTTC. Its translation is CASSLGQGNEQYF. The full variable domain, completed using reference TRBV7-8 and TRBJ2-7, is GAGVSQSPRYKVAKRGQDVALRCDPISGHVSLFWYQQALGQGPEFLTYFQNEAQLDKSGLPSDRFFAERPEGSVSTLKIQRTQQEDSAVYLCASSLGQGNEQYFGPGTRLTVT.

V and J are TRBV9 and TRBJ1-1, with a weak D call TRBD1 (5 bases). This CDR3 contains 15 residues. V lost 4 bases and J 0 bases, leaving 13 bases between the germline ends. Per the germline V gene, CDR1 is SGDLS and CDR2 is YYNGEE. The CDR3 region is CASSPRGGMNTEAFF. DNA for the CDR3: TGTGCCAGCAGCCCCCGGGGGGGGATGAACACTGAAGCTTTCTTT.

On this clone itself: The junction departs from the called germline gene at one end, perhaps through a read error. The chain has TRBV7-7 and TRBJ2-5, with TRBD1 matching 7 bases. This CDR3 is 18 amino acids long. Germline lookup yields CDR1 SSHAT and CDR2 FNYEAQ (reference sequence). The CDR3 sequence is CASSSEEDTGAGGETQYF. For the CDR3, the DNA is TGTGCTAGCAGCTCGGAAGAGGATACAGGGGCTGGTGGAGAGACCCAGTACTTC.

The chain is built from TRBV4-1 and TRBJ1-5, with D perhaps matching TRBD1 (6 bases). CDR3 length equals 16 residues. From germline, CDR1 is MGHRA and CDR2 YSYEKL. V was shortened by 2 bases and J by 0 bases, with 11 bases between the two germline ends. CDR3 nucleotides: TGCGCCAGCAGCCAAATTACAGGGTATAGCAATCAGCCCCAGCATTTT. It is translated as CASSQITGYSNQPQHF.

The chain uses TRBV6-5 and TRBJ1-1; no reliable D call. CDR3 length: 13 residues. V was clipped by 2 bases and J by 3 bases, with 7 bases between them. Germline V gene data show CDR1 as MNHEY and CDR2 as SVGAGI. This chain's CDR3 is CASSYPLDTEAFF. Here the CDR3 DNA reads TGTGCCAGCAGTTACCCCCTTGACACTGAAGCTTTCTTT.

This chain uses TRBV7-8 with TRBJ2-7; tentatively, D is TRBD1 (5 bases). Deletions cut 6 bases from V and 7 bases from J, with 10 bases between. Germline CDR1 SGHVS, CDR2 FQNEAQ. The CDR3 is 11 residues long. The CDR3 region has the DNA TGTGCCAGCAGACATCAGGGTGAGCAGTACTTC. Amino acids: CASRHQGEQYF.

V and J are TRBV9 and TRBJ2-7; TRBD2 is a possible D gene (5 bases). Trimming took 2 bases from V and 4 from J, leaving 16 bases between them. CDR1 and CDR2 (germline): SGDLS, YYNGEE. This CDR3 contains 15 residues. The CDR3 DNA reads as TGTGCCAGCAGCGTGACCTTCTCCTCGGGGTACGAGCAGTACTTC. Its translation is CASSVTFSSGYEQYF.

The CDR3 loop is CASSLAGQGSNEQFF. CDR3 nucleotides: TGTGCCAGCAGCTTAGCAGGACAGGGGAGTAATGAGCAGTTCTTC. This chain uses TRBV7-3 with TRBJ2-1, with TRBD1 matching over 9 bases. This CDR3 is 15 amino acids long. The V gene end was trimmed by 2 bases and the J gene end by 7 bases; junction bases not matched to a gene: 6. In germline, CDR1 is SGHTA, CDR2 FQGTGA.

This clone showed up just once. The chain recombines TRBV7-9 with TRBJ2-1; D gene uncertain. V shed 5 bases and J shed 8 bases, with 10 bases lying between them. There are 12 residues in the CDR3. Germline loops: CDR1 SEHNR, CDR2 FQNEAQ (reference sequence). CDR3 sequence: CASSPRSDEQFF. For the CDR3, the DNA is TGTGCCAGCAGCCCTCGGTCGGATGAGCAGTTCTTC.

This chain uses TRBV29-1 with TRBJ1-3; perhaps TRBD1 as D (5 bases). Germline V gives CDR1 SQVTM, CDR2 ANQGSEA. The length of the CDR3 is 15 residues. V lost 4 bases and J lost 4, with 17 bases in between. In DNA form, the CDR3 reads TGCAGCGTTGTTGTGGCAGGGCGGTCCGGAAACACCATATATTTT. Translation gives CSVVVAGRSGNTIYF.

This chain joins TRBV9 and TRBJ2-3; D may be TRBD2 (5 bases). The length of the CDR3 is 14 residues. V lost 4 bases, J lost 5 bases, and 14 bases lay in between. The germline gives CDR1 SGDLS, CDR2 YYNGEE. The CDR3 loop reads CASSISGRLDTQYF. For the CDR3, the DNA is TGTGCCAGCAGCATCAGCGGCCGCCTAGATACGCAGTATTTT.

This chain connects TRBV14 to TRBJ1-5, with D unclear. The germline V gene encodes CDR1 SGHDN and CDR2 FVKESK. V was trimmed by 5 bases and J by 5 bases, leaving 10 bases between them. The CDR3 covers 13 residues. DNA for the CDR3: TGTGCCAGCAGCGAAAGAGAGTATCAGCCCCAGCATTTT. Translating gives CASSEREYQPQHF.

V usage is TRBV27 and J usage is TRBJ2-1, with D perhaps matching TRBD2 (5 bases). CDR1 and CDR2 (germline): MNHEY, SMNVEV (reference sequence). The CDR3 has 15 residues. V was cut by 0 bases and J by 8 bases, with 14 bases left in between. CDR3 bases: TGTGCCAGCAGTTTATCGAGGGCTGAAATCCATGAGCAGTTCTTC. Its translation: CASSLSRAEIHEQFF.

This clone showed up just once. V is TRBV6-1 and J is TRBJ1-5, with D possibly TRBD1 on 6 matching bases. V gave up 0 bases and J gave up 9 bases, with 15 bases separating them. The CDR3 is made up of 15 amino acids. Germline-derived CDR1 and CDR2 are MNHNS and SASEGT. The CDR3 DNA sequence: TGTGCCAGCAGTGAAGCGAGGACAGTCTCTTGGCCCCAGCATTTT. It specifies CASSEARTVSWPQHF.

The sample holds a few counts of this clone. The CDR3 sequence: CASSLGVTPIHQYF. As DNA, the CDR3 is TGTGCCAGCAGCTTAGGGGTGACGCCTATCCACCAGTATTTT. This chain joins TRBV5-5 and TRBJ2-3; tentative D call: TRBD1 (5 bases). The CDR3 runs 14 residues. V lost 2 bases and J 12 bases, leaving 19 bases between the germline ends. CDR1 SGHKS and CDR2 YYEKEE come from the germline V gene (reference sequence).

The rearrangement links TRBV19 to TRBJ2-3; 8 bases align to TRBD2. V lost 6 bases to trimming and J lost 4 bases; unmatched junction nucleotides: 9. This CDR3 spans 15 amino acids. CDR1 and CDR2 from the germline V gene are LNHDA and SQIVND (reference sequence). The CDR3 protein is CASRVGRGASDTQYF. The CDR3 DNA sequence: TGTGCCAGTAGAGTGGGGCGGGGGGCATCAGATACGCAGTATTTT. Full variable domain (rest looked up from reference TRBV19 and TRBJ2-3): DGGITQSPKYLFRKEGQNVTLSCEQNLNHDAMYWYRQDPGQGLRLIYYSQIVNDFQKGDIAEGYSVSREKKESFPLTVTSAQKNPTAFYLCASRVGRGASDTQYFGPGTRLTVL.

The genes are TRBV27 and TRBJ1-4; no reliable D call. V dropped 4 bases and J dropped 3 bases, with 12 bases sitting between them. There are 15 residues in the CDR3. From germline, CDR1 is MNHEY and CDR2 SMNVEV (reference sequence). CDR3 amino acids: CASSSGVPSNEKLFF. The CDR3 DNA sequence: TGTGCCAGCAGTTCCGGGGTACCGTCTAATGAAAAACTGTTTTTT.

The chain combines TRBV7-9 with TRBJ2-1; tentatively, D is TRBD1 (5 bases). V was shortened by 6 bases and J by 8 bases, with 8 bases between the two germline ends. Germline CDR1 and CDR2: SEHNR and FQNEAQ (reference sequence). This CDR3 has 11 amino acids. The chain's CDR3 is CASSQGYEQFF. As DNA, the CDR3 is TGTGCCAGCAGTCAGGGATATGAGCAGTTCTTC.

This chain joins TRBV6-5 and TRBJ2-6; TRBD1 might be the D (5 bases). CDR1 is MNHEY, CDR2 SVGAGI, per germline. The CDR3 spans 16 residues. Trimming removed 2 bases at V and 2 bases at J, with 10 bases between. The CDR3 DNA sequence: TGTGCCAGCAGTTACGAAGGGGAAACTGGGGCCAACGTCCTGACTTTC. Residues: CASSYEGETGANVLTF.

The gene calls are TRBV9 and TRBJ2-7; TRBD2 matches 9 bases. Germline V lookup: CDR1 SGDLS, CDR2 YYNGEE. The CDR3 is made up of 16 amino acids. J gave up 3 bases and V 6 bases, and 13 bases lay outside the gene matches. The DNA of the CDR3 is TGTGCCAGCACTCCCGGGGGCGGGGGGGCTCTCTACGAGCAGTACTTC. Its translation is CASTPGGGGALYEQYF.

The CDR3 DNA is TGTGCCAGCAGCGTAGACTTATCGGGGGGCGGGGAGCTGTTTTTT. This codes for CASSVDLSGGGELFF. J is TRBJ2-2 and V is TRBV9, with 7 bases fitting TRBD2. V gave up 0 bases and J gave up 7 bases; unmatched junction bases: 6. Per germline, CDR1 SGDLS and CDR2 YYNGEE. This CDR3 comprises 15 residues.

The J gene is TRBJ2-7, the V gene TRBV28; D may be TRBD1 (6 bases). V lost 1 base to trimming and J lost 4 bases, with 14 bases between them. CDR3 length: 15 amino acids. Looked up from germline, CDR1 is MDHEN and CDR2 is SYDVKM. The CDR3 loop reads CASSLSGTRNYEQYF. The CDR3 nucleotides read TGTGCCAGCAGTTTATCCGGGACACGGAATTACGAGCAGTACTTC. The full variable domain, completed using reference TRBV28 and TRBJ2-7, is DVKVTQSSRYLVKRTGEKVFLECVQDMDHENMFWYRQDPGLGLRLIYFSYDVKMKEKGDIPEGYSVSREKKERFSLILESASTNQTSMYLCASSLSGTRNYEQYFGPGTRLTVT.

The chain is built from TRBV6-6 and TRBJ1-1; a possible D gene is TRBD1 (5 bases). Trimming removed 2 bases from V and 1 base from J, with 11 bases in between. The length of the CDR3 is 15 residues. CDR1 and CDR2 from the germline V gene are MNHNY and SVGAGI (reference sequence). The CDR3 loop reads CASSYRGARNTEAFF. DNA for the CDR3: TGTGCCAGCAGTTACAGGGGCGCCCGGAACACTGAAGCTTTCTTT.

J is TRBJ1-1 and V is TRBV6-4, with 10 nucleotides matching TRBD1. Losses at the gene ends were 6 bases for V and 6 bases for J; bases not matched to a gene: 7. This CDR3 has 14 amino acids. Germline V gene data show CDR1 as MRHNA and CDR2 as SNTAGT. The CDR3 nucleotides read TGTGCCAGCAGACAGACAGGGGGCCTCGCTGAAGCTTTCTTT. The encoded protein is CASRQTGGLAEAFF.

This clone was counted a single time. CDR3: CASSQQENIYGYTF. DNA for the CDR3: TGTGCCAGCAGCCAGCAGGAAAACATCTATGGCTACACCTTC. This chain joins TRBV6-5 and TRBJ1-2; no definite D call. The CDR3 length is 14 residues. Germline CDR1 reads MNHEY; CDR2 reads SVGAGI. Deletions cut 6 bases from V and 4 bases from J, with 15 bases between.

This chain connects TRBV28 to TRBJ2-5; D ambiguous. The V end lost 5 bases, the J end lost 7 bases, and 14 bases lay between the germline ends. Per the germline V gene, CDR1 is MDHEN and CDR2 is SYDVKM. CDR3 length: 13 amino acids. The CDR3 bases are TGTGCCAGCAGTCCCGACTTAAAGTGGACCCAGTACTTC. It is translated as CASSPDLKWTQYF.

The chain couples TRBV9 to TRBJ1-1; TRBD1 is a possible D gene (6 bases). This CDR3 spans 16 amino acids. The V and J ends lost 0 bases and 5 bases respectively, with 17 bases between them. Looked up from germline, CDR1 is SGDLS and CDR2 is YYNGEE. The DNA of the CDR3 is TGTGCCAGCAGCGTAGTAGTGGGGGAGGGGGGTACTGAAGCTTTCTTT. Translated, it gives CASSVVVGEGGTEAFF.

The chain has TRBV5-1 and TRBJ1-2; 11 nucleotides align to TRBD1. The CDR3 has 17 residues. Germline loops: CDR1 SGHRS, CDR2 YFSETQ. V lost 0 bases and J lost 0; bases outside the gene matches: 4. The CDR3 bases are TGCGCCAGCAGCTTGGGTGGACAGGGGGCAGCTAACTATGGCTACACCTTC. Translating gives CASSLGGQGAANYGYTF.

This clone was detected once. CDR3 nucleotide sequence: TGTGCCAGCAGCTTAGAAGGGCGGGGAAACTATGGCTACACCTTC. Amino acids: CASSLEGRGNYGYTF. The genes are TRBV7-9 and TRBJ1-2; D gene uncertain. The germline V gene encodes CDR1 SEHNR and CDR2 FQNEAQ (reference sequence). CDR3 size: 15 residues. Trimming stripped 1 base from V and 2 bases from J, with 11 bases between.